The present T cell receptor (beta chain) was sequenced within a study of blood T cell repertoires in COVID-19. The germline CDR1 and CDR2 sequences are SNHLY and FYNNEI. The CDR3 loop spans 15 amino acids. Trimming left V 2 bases short and J 2 bases short, with 10 bases between. TCRdb keeps only in-frame clones here, not all; method: immunoSEQ multiplex PCR. The sample contains approximately 44,000 clones, 80% to 95% of which appear only once. The receptor comes from a human donor in a cohort sampled during active COVID-19. Material for sequencing was peripheral blood. The chain is built from TRBV2 and TRBJ1-3; D possibly corresponds to TRBD1 (5 bases). The CDR3 sequence: CASSEPRTTGNTIYF. CDR3 DNA sequence: TGTGCCAGCAGTGAACCCAGGACAACTGGAAACACCATATATTTT. Looking up the rest from reference TRBV2 and TRBJ1-3 gives the full variable domain: EPEVTQTPSHQVTQMGQEVILRCVPISNHLYFYWYRQILGQKVEFLVSFYNNEISEKSEIFDDQFSVERPDGSNFTLKIRSTKLEDSAMYFCASSEPRTTGNTIYFGEGSWLTVV.